This T cell receptor beta chain was captured by sequencing in a study of OX40 agonist ivuxolimab in advanced cancers. On the study more broadly: Hepatocellular carcinoma, melanoma, renal cell or head and neck cancer occurred in dose-escalation patients. Anti-PD-1, anti-PD-L1 or anti-CTLA-4 therapy given earlier was allowed, and 30% to 45% had some. Three individuals attained partial responses, comprising one hepatocellular carcinoma case and two cutaneous melanoma cases.

About this clone: The antigen is undetermined.

Germline assignment: CDR1 SGHAT and CDR2 FQNNGV. The CDR3 covers 13 residues. The germline V and J ends were trimmed by 5 bases and 5 bases, with 13 bases remaining between them. Study results and caveats: Among the least clonally expanded were partial responders at 0.1-3.0 mg/kg.

Only in-frame clones appear in the TCRdb table, and some are missing; sequencing was by immunoSEQ multiplex PCR. Found here are fewer than 95,000 clones, 75% to 95% of them singletons; the top ten hold around 0.39%. The input for sequencing was CD4+ or CD8+ T cells sorted from blood, taken in a trial of the OX40 agonist ivuxolimab. This sequence joins TRBV11-2 and TRBJ2-7; unclear D gene. The sequence derives from an adult with an advanced solid tumor such as melanoma, head and neck, liver or kidney cancer. The chain's CDR3 is CASSPITEDEQYF. The CDR3 DNA is TGTGCCAGCAGCCCGATAACCGAGGACGAGCAGTACTTC.